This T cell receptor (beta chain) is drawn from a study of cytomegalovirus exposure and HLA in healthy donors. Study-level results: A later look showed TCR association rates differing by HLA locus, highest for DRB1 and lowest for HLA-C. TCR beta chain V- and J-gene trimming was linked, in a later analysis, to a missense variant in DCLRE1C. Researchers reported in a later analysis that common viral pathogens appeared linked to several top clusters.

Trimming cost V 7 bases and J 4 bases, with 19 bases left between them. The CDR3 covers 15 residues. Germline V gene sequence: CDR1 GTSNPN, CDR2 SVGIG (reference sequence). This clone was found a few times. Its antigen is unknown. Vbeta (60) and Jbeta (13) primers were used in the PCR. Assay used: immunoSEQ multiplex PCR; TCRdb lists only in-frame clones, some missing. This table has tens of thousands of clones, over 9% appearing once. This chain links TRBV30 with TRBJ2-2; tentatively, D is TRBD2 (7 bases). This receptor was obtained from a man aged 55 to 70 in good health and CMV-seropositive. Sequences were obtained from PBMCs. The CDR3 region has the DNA TGTGCCTCCCTCCCGGGGGGCAGATCCACCGGGGAGCTGTTTTTT. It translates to CASLPGGRSTGELFF.